Shown below are 9 T cell receptor beta chains from a single sample sequenced in a study of tumor-infiltrating lymphocytes in primary liver carcinoma. Starting from about 0.5 ug of total RNA, TCR beta cDNA was produced with a primer in the constant region. Libraries covering TCR beta were generated through three nested multiplex PCR rounds (using a slightly modified ARM-PCR). TRBV1-TRBV30 forward primers and a C-beta reverse primer were used in the first two PCR rounds, which each ran for about 9 cycles. TCRdb processed the multiplex PCR reads anew with MiXCR; each CDR3 protein has one entry. The repertoire has hundreds of thousands of distinct CDR3 sequences, nearly 60% of them found once; the top ten carry over 15%. RNA was extracted from whole blood without cell sorting, alongside germline DNA. Sequencing input: peripheral blood. The receptors derive from a woman in her twenties or thirties with primary liver carcinoma and hepatitis B virus infection.

Concerning this clonotype: The junction shows a germline mismatch at one end, possibly a read error. V gene TRBV6-2 or TRBV6-3 combines with J gene TRBJ2-3; TRBD2 matches at 10 bases. The CDR3 consists of 15 residues. Germline V gene lookup returns CDR1 MNHEY and CDR2 SVGEGT. The CDR3 sequence is CVSNRAGGRTDTQYF. The CDR3 bases are TGTGTCAGCAACCGAGCGGGAGGGAGAACAGATACGCAGTATTTT.

This chain uses TRBV4-1 with TRBJ2-2, with a weak D call TRBD2 (5 bases). The CDR3 is 17 amino acids. Trimming pared 0 bases from V and 7 bases from J, leaving 18 bases between. The germline gives CDR1 MGHRA, CDR2 YSYEKL. The CDR3 sequence: CASSQDFGSVKSGELFF. DNA of the CDR3: TGCGCCAGCAGCCAAGATTTTGGTAGCGTTAAGAGCGGGGAGCTGTTTTTT.

The chain recombines TRBV12-3 or TRBV12-4 with TRBJ2-5, with 9 bases identical to TRBD1. The CDR3 totals 16 residues. V lost 9 bases to trimming and J lost 1 base; unmatched junction nucleotides: 12. CDR3 nucleotides: TGTGCCAGATATGAGGGACAGGGAGGGAGCCAAGAGACCCAGTACTTC. Its protein product is CARYEGQGGSQETQYF.

This clonotype came up many times. The chain employs TRBV12-3 or TRBV12-4 and TRBJ1-1, with 10 bases aligning to TRBD1. The CDR3 length is 13 residues. Germline trimming cut 5 bases from V and 10 bases from J; bases unmatched to any gene: 7. The CDR3 loop reads CASSVPGQGRAFF. The CDR3 nucleotides are TGTGCCAGCAGTGTCCCGGGACAGGGGAGAGCTTTCTTT.

This chain joins TRBV6-1 and TRBJ2-3; possibly TRBD1 or TRBD2 for D (5 bases each). Trimming took off 8 bases at V and 2 bases at J, with 17 bases between the two ends. Germline V gene sequence: CDR1 MNHNS, CDR2 SASEGT. The CDR3 is 15 residues long. The CDR3 coding sequence is TGTGCCAGCCGAACACAGGACTCTCCCACAGATACGCAGTATTTT. Translating gives CASRTQDSPTDTQYF.

The chain carries TRBV7-9 and TRBJ1-4; 8 bases map to TRBD1. V lost 5 bases, J lost 8 bases, and 10 bases stayed unmatched. The CDR3 is made up of 15 amino acids. Germline CDR1 SEHNR, CDR2 FQNEAQ (reference sequence). The CDR3 region is CASSPQGGPGEKLFF. The CDR3 region has the DNA TGTGCCAGCAGCCCACAGGGGGGCCCGGGAGAAAAACTGTTTTTT.

This clonotype was picked up one time. At one end the junction does not follow the germline gene, possibly because of a read error. The chain carries TRBV4-2 and TRBJ2-2; 7 positions agree with TRBD2. This CDR3 contains 18 residues. The V gene's germline CDR1 is LGHNA and CDR2 YNFKEQ. DNA for the CDR3: TGTGCCAGCAGCCAAGTTGGGGGAGGGCGGACGAACACCGGGGAGATGTTTTTT. Translation: CASSQVGGGRTNTGEMFF.

The chain links TRBV28 to TRBJ2-7; D may be TRBD1 (7 bases). V lost 8 bases, J lost 4 bases, and 15 bases lay in between. The CDR3 runs to 13 residues. Germline V gene sequence: CDR1 MDHEN, CDR2 SYDVKM. CDR3 sequence reads: CASRQGGIYEQYF. CDR3 coding DNA: TGTGCCAGCCGACAGGGAGGTATTTACGAGCAGTACTTC.

This clonotype was detected only a few times. The rearrangement uses TRBV6-1 and TRBJ2-3; 7 bases align to TRBD1. J was trimmed by 3 bases and V by 6 bases; bases with no gene match: 9. Per the germline V gene, CDR1 is MNHNS and CDR2 is SASEGT. CDR3 length: 15 amino acids. CDR3 in amino acids: CASSAVRQGTDTQYF. CDR3 sequence (DNA): TGTGCCAGCAGCGCGGTCCGACAGGGAACAGATACGCAGTATTTT.